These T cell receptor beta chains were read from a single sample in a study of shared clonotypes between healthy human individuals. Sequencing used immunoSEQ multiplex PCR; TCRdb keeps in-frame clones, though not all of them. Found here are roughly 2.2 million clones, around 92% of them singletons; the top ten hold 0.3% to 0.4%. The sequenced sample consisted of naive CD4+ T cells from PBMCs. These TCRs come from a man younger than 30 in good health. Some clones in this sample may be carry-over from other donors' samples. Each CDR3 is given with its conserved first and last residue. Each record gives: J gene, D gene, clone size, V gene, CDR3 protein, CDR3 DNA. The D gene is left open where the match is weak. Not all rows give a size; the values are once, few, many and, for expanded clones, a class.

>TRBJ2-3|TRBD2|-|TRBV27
CASSLLAGGPDTQYF
TGTGCCAGCAGTTTACTGGCGGGAGGGCCAGATACGCAGTATTTT
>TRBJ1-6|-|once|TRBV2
CASSERSSYNSPLHF
TGTGCCAGCAGTGAGCGGAGCTCCTATAATTCACCCCTCCACTTT
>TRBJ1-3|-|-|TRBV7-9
CASSPGGLGNTIYF
TGTGCCAGCAGCCCTGGGGGCCTAGGAAACACCATATATTTT
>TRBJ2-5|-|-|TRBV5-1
CASSLIVSGDQETQYF
TGCGCCAGCAGCTTGATCGTTTCAGGTGACCAAGAGACCCAGTACTTC
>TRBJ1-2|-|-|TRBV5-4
CASSLDDNYGYTF
TGTGCCAGCAGCTTGGACGATAACTATGGCTACACCTTC
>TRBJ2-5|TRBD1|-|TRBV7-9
CASSLGGTGGLETQYF
TGTGCCAGCAGCTTAGGGGGGACAGGGGGCTTGGAGACCCAGTACTTC
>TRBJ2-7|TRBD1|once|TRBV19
CASSITTGGTYEQYF
TGTGCCAGTAGTATAACGACAGGGGGGACCTACGAGCAGTACTTC
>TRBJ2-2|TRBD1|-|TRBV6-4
CASSKGAQGAVNTGELFF
TGTGCCAGCAGCAAAGGGGCGCAGGGGGCCGTAAACACCGGGGAGCTGTTTTTT
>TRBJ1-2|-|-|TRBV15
CATSRSRGAYGYTF
TGTGCCACCAGCAGGTCTCGTGGGGCCTATGGCTACACCTTC
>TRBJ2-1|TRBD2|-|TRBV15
CATSRPRTSGTHEQFF
TGTGCCACCAGCAGACCGAGGACTAGCGGGACCCATGAGCAGTTCTTC
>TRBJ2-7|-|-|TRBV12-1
CASSLGIHEQYF
TGTGCCAGCAGCTTGGGCATCCACGAGCAGTACTTC
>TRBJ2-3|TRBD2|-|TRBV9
CASSARDARDFSGVTDTQYF
TGTGCCAGCAGCGCCAGAGACGCAAGGGACTTTAGCGGGGTCACAGATACGCAGTATTTT
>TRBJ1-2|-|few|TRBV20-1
CSARDSPGYTF
TGCAGTGCTAGAGACTCCCCGGGCTACACCTTC
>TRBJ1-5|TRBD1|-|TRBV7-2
CASSSGQVYQPQHF
TGTGCCAGCAGCTCTGGACAGGTCTATCAGCCCCAGCATTTT
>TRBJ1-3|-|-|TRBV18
CASSPRGNSGNTIYF
TGTGCCAGCTCACCACGGGGGAATAGTGGAAACACCATATATTTT
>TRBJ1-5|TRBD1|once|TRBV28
CASSLLVRDSNQPQHF
TGTGCCAGCAGTTTATTGGTGAGGGACAGTAATCAGCCCCAGCATTTT
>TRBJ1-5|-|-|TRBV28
CASSLRENQPQHF
TGTGCCAGCAGTTTAAGGGAAAATCAGCCCCAGCATTTT
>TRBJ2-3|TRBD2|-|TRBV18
CASSSLAGVTDTQYF
TGTGCCAGCTCATCACTAGCGGGGGTCACAGATACGCAGTATTTT
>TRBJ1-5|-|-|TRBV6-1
CASTESVGVQRPQHF
TGTGCCAGCACCGAAAGCGTGGGTGTCCAGCGGCCCCAGCATTTT
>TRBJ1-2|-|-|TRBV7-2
CASSFIRANNYGYTF
TGTGCCAGCAGCTTTATTAGGGCCAATAACTATGGCTACACCTTC
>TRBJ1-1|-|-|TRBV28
CASRASGRSNTEAFF
TGTGCCAGCAGAGCCTCAGGACGGTCCAACACTGAAGCTTTCTTT
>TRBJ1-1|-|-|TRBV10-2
CASSEWTVNTEAFF
TGCGCCAGCAGTGAGTGGACGGTGAACACTGAAGCTTTCTTT